This TCR beta chain was recorded in a study of blood T cells in healthy people across ages. Study conclusions and caveats: The lack of PBMC sorting stopped any conclusive naive versus antigen-experienced comparison.

In this sample, this clonotype turned up a few times. What it binds is not known. Alongside a J-beta primer mix, a sample-barcoded 5' primer served in a second PCR lasting roughly 7 to 12 cycles. Via MiXCR, TCRdb re-called the 5' RACE reads, giving one row per CDR3 protein. This sample has around 1.7 million distinct CDR3 sequences, with 28% found just once. Each sample yielded at least 6 million isolated PBMCs. The clonotype originates from a woman between 25 and 40 years old in good health. The sample taken for sequencing was blood.

Here the CDR3 DNA reads TGTGCCAGCACCTTTTTAAGCAACAGGGCCGATACGCAGTATTTT. It encodes CASTFLSNRADTQYF. The rearrangement links TRBV12-3 or TRBV12-4 to TRBJ2-3, with D perhaps TRBD1 (6 bases). Trimming shortened V by 7 bases and J by 6 bases, and 20 bases separated the two germline ends. The CDR3 covers 15 residues.